One TCR beta chain is described in this entry. The antigen is not known. The data originate from a study of T cell responses to AZD1222 COVID-19 vaccine. Overall study results and limits: Baseline testing showed seropositivity in only 5 or 6 AZD1222 recipients. Rises in breadth and depth of Spike-specific TCRs came after two AZD1222 doses. As reported, nearly half of all spike-specific TCRs target variant regions that are unmutated.

The V gene lost 1 base and the J gene lost 7 bases, with 17 bases spanning the gap. Germline CDR1 reads MGHRA; CDR2 reads YSYEKL. The CDR3 has 15 residues. Produced via immunoSEQ multiplex PCR; TCRdb's table is partial and in-frame only. The profile covers about 120,000 clones, with approximately 89% appearing a single time and less than 6.5% taken by the ten largest. Samples with a second dose at about 4 or about 12 weeks were pooled together. The chain links TRBV4-1 to TRBJ2-7, with D perhaps assigned TRBD1 or TRBD2 (6 bases each). Sample: peripheral blood, taken 28 days after the second AZD1222 dose. The origin of this receptor is an adult who received the AZD1222 COVID-19 vaccine. CDR3 in DNA: TGCGCCAGCAGCCAAGCCGGCCCGGGGGCGGGGGAGCAGTACTTC. Its protein is CASSQAGPGAGEQYF.